The rows below give T cell receptor beta chains drawn from one sample of a study of blood T cells in healthy people across ages. TCRdb re-analysed the 5' RACE reads in MiXCR, keeping a single row per CDR3 protein. The repertoire holds nearly 800,000 distinct CDR3 sequences, with 45% to 70% as singletons. Sequencing input: blood. The source is a man between 40 and 49 years old in good health. Both conserved end residues are part of each CDR3. Each record gives: D gene, clone size, J gene, V gene, CDR3 protein, CDR3 DNA. The D gene is left open where the match is weak. Only part of the rows carry a size: once, few, many, or a class if the clone is expanded.

TRBD1 | few | TRBJ1-6 | TRBV6-5 | CASRTGEDNSPLHF | TGTGCCAGCAGGACAGGGGAGGATAATTCACCCCTCCACTTT
- | - | TRBJ1-2 | TRBV20-1 | CSASRDTDYGYTF | TGCAGTGCCAGTCGGGACACTGACTATGGCTACACCTTC
- | few | TRBJ2-4 | TRBV14 | CASSEPRRPKNIQYF | TGTGCCAGCAGCGAACCCAGGCGACCTAAAAACATTCAGTACTTC
TRBD1 | - | TRBJ1-4 | TRBV24-1 | CATSDWDRESREKLFF | TGTGCCACCAGTGATTGGGACAGGGAATCCAGAGAAAAACTGTTTTTT
TRBD2 | few | TRBJ2-4 | TRBV6-1 | CASSWTSGSGAKNIQYF | TGTGCCAGCAGTTGGACTAGCGGGAGTGGCGCCAAAAACATTCAGTACTTC
- | - | TRBJ1-5 | TRBV2 | CASKFGAIQPQHF | TGTGCCAGCAAGTTTGGGGCGATTCAGCCCCAGCATTTT
- | - | TRBJ1-5 | TRBV3-1 | CASSQATGLQPQHF | TGTGCCAGCAGCCAAGCGACGGGGCTCCAGCCCCAGCATTTT
- | - | TRBJ2-3 | TRBV20-1 | CSARDTKGGADTQYF | TGCAGTGCTAGAGACACCAAGGGGGGGGCAGATACGCAGTATTTT
- | - | TRBJ2-7 | TRBV10-3 | CAIRSGTETYEQYF | TGTGCCATCAGATCCGGGACGGAAACCTACGAGCAGTACTTC
- | - | TRBJ1-1 | TRBV7-2 | CASSLVGLNTEAFF | TGTGCCAGCAGCTTAGTTGGGCTGAACACTGAAGCTTTCTTT
- | few | TRBJ1-2 | TRBV2 | CASSVSGSADGYTF | TGTGCCAGCAGTGTATCAGGTTCCGCTGATGGCTACACCTTC
- | - | TRBJ2-3 | TRBV12-3/TRBV12-4 | CASSWAGLGLDTQYF | TGTGCCAGCAGTTGGGCGGGGCTGGGGTTAGATACGCAGTATTTT
- | - | TRBJ2-7 | TRBV10-3 | CAISESGSAGEQYF | TGTGCCATCAGTGAGTCCGGGTCCGCGGGTGAGCAGTACTTC
- | - | TRBJ1-1 | TRBV6-6 | CASSGLGAEAFF | TGTGCCAGCAGCGGACTGGGGGCTGAAGCTTTCTTT
- | - | TRBJ2-7 | TRBV20-1 | CSSSMDRGYEQYF | TGCAGTTCGTCTATGGACCGAGGCTACGAGCAGTACTTC
TRBD1 | - | TRBJ1-1 | TRBV3-1 | CASSRRTGRNTEAFF | TGTGCCAGCAGCCGAAGGACAGGGCGTAACACTGAAGCTTTCTTT
- | - | TRBJ2-2 | TRBV5-1 | CASSDQGVGAGELFF | TGCGCCAGCAGTGATCAGGGAGTAGGCGCCGGGGAGCTGTTTTTT
- | few | TRBJ2-7 | TRBV6-2/TRBV6-3 | CASTKERVEQYF | TGTGCCAGCACCAAAGAGAGGGTCGAGCAGTACTTC
TRBD1 | - | TRBJ1-2 | TRBV24-1 | CATSEHTGQNYGYTF | TGTGCCACCAGTGAGCACACGGGACAGAACTATGGCTACACCTTC
- | few | TRBJ2-5 | TRBV5-1 | CASSLVPLTTGEGETQYF | TGCGCCAGCAGCTTGGTTCCTCTGACGACAGGCGAGGGGGAGACCCAGTACTTC
TRBD1 | - | TRBJ1-2 | TRBV13 | CASSNTPGGADGYTF | TGTGCCAGCAGTAATACCCCAGGGGGCGCGGATGGCTACACCTTC
- | few | TRBJ2-3 | TRBV7-9 | CASNQAPDTQYF | TGTGCCAGCAATCAGGCCCCAGATACGCAGTATTTT
TRBD1 | - | TRBJ2-7 | TRBV6-5 | CASSYSFLDRASSYEQYF | TGTGCCAGCAGTTACTCCTTTCTGGACAGGGCGAGCTCCTACGAGCAGTACTTC
- | - | TRBJ1-1 | TRBV12-3/TRBV12-4 | CASSVMGMNTEAFF | TGTGCCAGCAGTGTGATGGGGATGAACACTGAAGCTTTCTTT
TRBD1 | - | TRBJ1-5 | TRBV10-2 | CASTTTGGAGNQPQHF | TGCGCCAGCACCACGACAGGGGGCGCGGGTAATCAGCCCCAGCATTTT
- | - | TRBJ2-1 | TRBV25-1 | CASSELTSYNEQFF | TGTGCCAGCAGTGAATTAACGTCATACAATGAGCAGTTCTTC
TRBD1 | - | TRBJ1-5 | TRBV2 | CASRDRVNFQPQHF | TGTGCCAGCAGGGACAGGGTGAATTTTCAGCCCCAGCATTTT
- | - | TRBJ2-1 | TRBV20-1 | CSAWSSGDGSSYNEQFF | TGCAGTGCCTGGAGCTCTGGGGACGGAAGCTCCTACAATGAGCAGTTCTTC
- | few | TRBJ2-4 | TRBV20-1 | CSARDPTGPDPKNIQYF | TGCAGTGCTAGAGATCCGACAGGTCCCGACCCCAAAAACATTCAGTACTTC
- | - | TRBJ1-1 | TRBV7-9 | CASSVQGPEAFF | TGTGCCAGCAGCGTACAGGGTCCTGAAGCTTTCTTT
TRBD1 | - | TRBJ1-5 | TRBV29-1 | CSVGDRGVYQPQHF | TGCAGCGTGGGGGACAGGGGAGTGTATCAGCCCCAGCATTTT
- | - | TRBJ2-2 | TRBV3-1 | CASSQTDTGELFF | TGTGCCAGCAGTCAGACAGATACCGGGGAGCTGTTTTTT
TRBD2 | - | TRBJ2-5 | TRBV4-1 | CASSPRTSGANQETQYF | TGCGCCAGCAGCCCGCGGACTAGCGGGGCCAACCAAGAGACCCAGTACTTC
- | - | TRBJ2-1 | TRBV12-3/TRBV12-4 | CASTRPQSGQETQFF | TGTGCCAGCACCCGGCCCCAAAGCGGCCAAGAGACCCAGTTCTTC
TRBD2 | - | TRBJ2-3 | TRBV20-1 | CSAKTSGLDTQYF | TGCAGTGCTAAAACTAGCGGGTTAGATACGCAGTATTTT
- | - | TRBJ1-1 | TRBV6-2/TRBV6-3 | CASSYSGAQNEAFF | TGTGCCAGCAGTTACTCGGGGGCGCAGAATGAAGCTTTCTTT
- | - | TRBJ2-7 | TRBV15 | CATSTNRLATYEQYF | TGTGCCACCAGCACGAACAGGTTAGCCACCTACGAGCAGTACTTC
TRBD2 | - | TRBJ2-1 | TRBV20-1 | CSASSTSGAREQFF | TGCAGTGCTAGCTCGACTAGCGGGGCTCGTGAGCAGTTCTTC
- | - | TRBJ2-1 | TRBV24-1 | CATSEPIGPGSYNEQFF | TGTGCCACCAGTGAACCTATCGGGCCAGGCTCCTACAATGAGCAGTTCTTC
- | - | TRBJ2-2 | TRBV7-2 | CASSQKRFPNTGELFF | TGTGCCAGCAGCCAAAAACGTTTCCCGAACACCGGGGAGCTGTTTTTT
- | - | TRBJ2-4 | TRBV12-3/TRBV12-4 | CASSGSQDGNKNIQYF | TGTGCCAGCAGTGGAAGCCAGGACGGAAACAAAAACATTCAGTACTTC
TRBD2 | - | TRBJ2-3 | TRBV12-5 | CASGSRYGGSDPDTQYF | TGTGCTAGTGGTTCCCGATACGGCGGGAGTGATCCGGATACGCAGTATTTT
TRBD1 | few | TRBJ2-5 | TRBV9 | CASSVGPGQRRIQETQYF | TGTGCCAGCAGCGTAGGGCCGGGACAGCGACGTATCCAAGAGACCCAGTACTTC
- | - | TRBJ2-3 | TRBV10-2 | CASSLDYHTQYF | TGCGCCAGCAGTCTCGATTACCATACGCAGTATTTT
- | - | TRBJ2-5 | TRBV12-3/TRBV12-4 | CASRQTGGLWETQYF | TGTGCCAGCAGACAGACGGGGGGCTTATGGGAGACCCAGTACTTC
TRBD2 | few | TRBJ2-3 | TRBV19 | CASSPLAGATTDTQYF | TGTGCCAGTAGCCCGCTAGCGGGGGCGACCACAGATACGCAGTATTTT
- | - | TRBJ2-5 | TRBV7-2 | CASSSAVTQYF | TGTGCCAGCAGCTCGGCTGTGACCCAGTACTTC
- | - | TRBJ2-1 | TRBV11-3 | CASSPAGQSNEQFF | TGTGCCAGCAGCCCCGCGGGACAGTCCAATGAGCAGTTCTTC
- | - | TRBJ2-5 | TRBV10-3 | CAISERGRQETQYF | TGTGCCATCAGTGAGCGAGGCAGACAAGAGACCCAGTACTTC
- | - | TRBJ1-1 | TRBV5-1 | CASSTIRALNTEAFF | TGCGCCAGCAGCACCATTAGGGCCTTGAACACTGAAGCTTTCTTT